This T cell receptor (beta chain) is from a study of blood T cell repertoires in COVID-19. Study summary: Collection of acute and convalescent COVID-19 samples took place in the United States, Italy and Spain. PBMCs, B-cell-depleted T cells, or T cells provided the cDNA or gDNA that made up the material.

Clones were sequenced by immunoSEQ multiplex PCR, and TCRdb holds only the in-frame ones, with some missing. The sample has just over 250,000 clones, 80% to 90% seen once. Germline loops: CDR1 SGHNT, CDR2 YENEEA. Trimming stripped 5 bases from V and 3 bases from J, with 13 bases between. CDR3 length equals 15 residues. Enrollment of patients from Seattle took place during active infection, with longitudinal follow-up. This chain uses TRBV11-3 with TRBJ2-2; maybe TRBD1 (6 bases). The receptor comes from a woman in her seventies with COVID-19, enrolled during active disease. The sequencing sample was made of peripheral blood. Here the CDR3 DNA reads TGTGCCAGCAGCCCTCGGAGACAGGACACCGGGGAGCTGTTTTTT. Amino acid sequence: CASSPRRQDTGELFF.